The clone carrying this TCR beta chain was found a few times. Its antigen is unknown. This sample is drawn from a study of spatial heterogeneity in lung cancer. Study observations and caveats: Expanded TCRs that were ubiquitous or regional had counts tracking ubiquitous and regional nonsynonymous mutations, respectively. Tumors with more nonsynonymous mutations had more expanded intratumoral alpha and beta TCRs.

TCRdb recomputed calls from the 5' RACE reads with MiXCR, one row per CDR3 protein. The profile covers 2,500 to 3,000 distinct CDR3 sequences, with roughly half appearing a single time and less than 25% taken by the ten largest. Time point reported: sample taken at primary tumor resection. Here the sequenced sample was lung tumor tissue, taken at surgery. The sequence was collected from a male donor with early-stage non-small cell lung cancer.

CDR3 nucleotides: TGTGCCAGCAGCTTAGCGCACAGCTACTACGAGCAGTACTTC. Encoded protein: CASSLAHSYYEQYF. The J gene is TRBJ2-7, the V gene TRBV7-2; D is unclear. This CDR3 has 14 amino acids. The germline V gene encodes CDR1 SGHTA and CDR2 FQGNSA. Trimming removed 0 bases from V and 3 bases from J, with 9 bases in between. Combining the CDR3 with reference TRBV7-2 and TRBJ2-7 gives the whole variable domain GAGVSQSPSNKVTEKGKDVELRCDPISGHTALYWYRQSLGQGLEFLIYFQGNSAPDKSGLPSDRFSAERTGGSVSTLTIQRTQQEDSAVYLCASSLAHSYYEQYFGPGTRLTVT.